Each of the 27 T cell receptor beta chains below was sequenced from the same sample in a study of blood T cells in healthy people across ages. For the second PCR, which ran for about 7 to 11 cycles, a sample-barcoded 5' primer and a J-beta primer mix were used. TCRdb called the 5' RACE reads again in MiXCR, with one record for every CDR3 protein. The sample includes 1 million to 1.2 million distinct CDR3 sequences, around two fifths of them seen just once. The sample consisted of blood. The receptors stem from a man aged 18-30 years in good health.

The genes are TRBV3-1 and TRBJ2-3, with D possibly TRBD1 on 6 matching bases. CDR3 length equals 14 residues. Germline CDR1 is LGHDT and CDR2 is YNNKEL (reference sequence). The V gene lost 10 bases and the J gene lost 2 bases, with 16 bases spanning the gap. CDR3 nucleotide sequence: TGTGCCACCGGGAAAGGACAGTCCACAGATACGCAGTATTTT. This encodes CATGKGQSTDTQYF.

The V gene is TRBV5-1, the J gene TRBJ2-3, with a tentative D call TRBD2 (6 bases). V lost 0 bases, J lost 3 bases, and 17 bases lay in between. The CDR3 is 17 residues long. Per the germline V gene, CDR1 is SGHRS and CDR2 is YFSETQ. CDR3 amino acids: CASSLEGRGSTTDTQYF. CDR3 bases: TGCGCCAGCAGCTTGGAGGGTCGGGGGTCGACGACAGATACGCAGTATTTT.

The chain recombines TRBV29-1 with TRBJ1-2; D ambiguous. V gave up 1 base and J gave up 5 bases, with 14 bases separating them. This CDR3 has 14 residues. Germline values: CDR1 SQVTM, CDR2 ANQGSEA. Written as DNA, the CDR3 is TGCAGCGTTGAAGGGGCAGAACCTCCGTATGGCTACACCTTC. Translating it yields CSVEGAEPPYGYTF. The whole variable domain, remainder taken from reference TRBV29-1 and TRBJ1-2, is SAVISQKPSRDICQRGTSLTIQCQVDSQVTMMFWYRQQPGQSLTLIATANQGSEATYESGFVIDKFPISRPNLTFSTLTVSNMSPEDSSIYLCSVEGAEPPYGYTFGSGTRLTVV.

This clonotype occurred a few times. The rearrangement joins TRBV27 to TRBJ1-5; TRBD1 agrees at 10 bases. V dropped 2 bases and J dropped 9; count of bases not matched to a gene: 7. The CDR3 contains 15 residues. Germline V gene data show CDR1 as MNHEY and CDR2 as SMNVEV (reference sequence). The CDR3 DNA reads as TGTGCCAGCAGTTTAGGGACAGGGGCCAATTGGCCCCAGCATTTT. This codes for CASSLGTGANWPQHF.

The sample holds a few counts of this clonotype. The CDR3 region has the DNA TGCAGCGTGCGGGGGATGGGCACAGATACGCAGTATTTT. It specifies CSVRGMGTDTQYF. The chain combines TRBV29-1 with TRBJ2-3, with 7 bases lining up with TRBD2. Looked up from germline, CDR1 is SQVTM and CDR2 is ANQGSEA. CDR3 size: 13 residues. V lost 6 bases and J lost 1; bases outside the gene matches: 4.

V gene TRBV2 combines with J gene TRBJ2-1; TRBD2 matches 11 bases. This CDR3 has 15 amino acids. Germline values: CDR1 SNHLY, CDR2 FYNNEI. V lost 8 bases, J lost 6 bases, and 9 bases stayed unmatched. This chain's CDR3 is CASDQTSGNFNEQFF. CDR3 nucleotide sequence: TGTGCCAGCGACCAGACTAGCGGGAATTTCAATGAGCAGTTCTTC.

The chain recombines TRBV4-1 with TRBJ2-7; possible D gene TRBD1, 5 bases. V was pared by 0 bases and J by 7 bases, with 13 bases between. Germline CDR1 reads MGHRA; CDR2 reads YSYEKL. The CDR3 covers 14 residues. Written as DNA, the CDR3 is TGCGCCAGCAGCCAAGATCTTAGGGGCAATGAGCAGTACTTC. Amino acids: CASSQDLRGNEQYF.

The sample holds one count of this clonotype. This chain connects TRBV28 to TRBJ2-5; 11 bases are a match to TRBD1. The ends lost 5 bases at V and 11 bases at J; junction bases unmatched: 10. The CDR3 sequence is 14 residues long. The germline V gene encodes CDR1 MDHEN and CDR2 SYDVKM. The CDR3 coding sequence is TGTGCCAGCAGTGGGACAGGGGGTTGGAATGAACAGTACTTC. Translation: CASSGTGGWNEQYF.

This clonotype has more than one count but fewer than ten. The chain has TRBV5-1 and TRBJ2-7; 8 positions agree with TRBD1. Per the germline V gene, CDR1 is SGHRS and CDR2 is YFSETQ. This CDR3 region has 15 residues. Trimming took 4 bases from V and 2 from J; bases not matched to a gene: 8. CDR3 region: CASSHPGQGTYEQYF. The DNA of the CDR3 is TGCGCCAGCAGCCACCCCGGACAGGGAACCTACGAGCAGTACTTC.

J is TRBJ2-5 and V is TRBV29-1; D gene uncertain. The CDR3 consists of 11 residues. Germline CDR1 reads SQVTM; CDR2 reads ANQGSEA. V lost 4 bases to trimming and J lost 11 bases, with 14 bases between them. CDR3 amino acids: CSVAVPNEQYF. For the CDR3, the DNA is TGCAGCGTTGCAGTCCCCAATGAGCAGTACTTC.

This clonotype was observed once. The chain carries TRBV3-1 and TRBJ2-2, with unresolved D. The length of the CDR3 is 15 residues. Germline values: CDR1 LGHDT, CDR2 YNNKEL (reference sequence). V was clipped by 3 bases and J by 3 bases, with 11 bases between them. CDR3 amino acids: CASSHRSTYTGELFF. CDR3 DNA: TGTGCCAGCAGCCACCGCTCGACGTACACCGGGGAGCTGTTTTTT.

CDR3 region: CASSPLRPPDMQYF. Written as DNA, the CDR3 is TGTGCCAGCAGTCCGCTGAGGCCTCCAGATATGCAATATTTT. J is TRBJ2-3 and V is TRBV12-3 or TRBV12-4; no firm D call. This CDR3 spans 14 amino acids. The germline V and J ends were trimmed by 5 bases and 15 bases, with 24 bases remaining between them.

At least ten counts were recorded for this clonotype. The J gene is TRBJ2-3, the V gene TRBV12-3 or TRBV12-4; D ambiguous. CDR3 length: 12 residues. The V and J ends lost 3 bases and 2 bases respectively, with 3 bases between them. DNA of the CDR3: TGTGCCAGCAGTTTGGTCACAGATACGCAGTATTTT. Residues: CASSLVTDTQYF.

The rearrangement joins TRBV10-3 to TRBJ1-4; 9 bases align to TRBD1. V lost 8 bases and J lost 4; bases outside the gene matches: 8. The CDR3 length is 15 residues. CDR1 is ENHRY, CDR2 SYGVKD, per germline. The CDR3: CAIRGDRENNEKLFF. In DNA form, the CDR3 reads TGTGCCATCCGGGGGGACAGGGAGAATAATGAAAAACTGTTTTTT.

There are a few counts of this clonotype. The V and J genes are TRBV9 and TRBJ2-5; D may be TRBD1 or TRBD2 (5 bases each). Germline CDR1 is SGDLS and CDR2 is YYNGEE. V dropped 2 bases and J dropped 5 bases, with 16 bases sitting between them. The CDR3 contains 15 residues. CDR3: CASSVDIGARETQYF. The DNA of the CDR3 is TGTGCCAGCAGCGTGGATATCGGGGCGCGGGAGACCCAGTACTTC. The full variable domain, its missing parts supplied by reference TRBV9 and TRBJ2-5, is DSGVTQTPKHLITATGQRVTLRCSPRSGDLSVYWYQQSLDQGLQFLIQYYNGEERAKGNILERFSAQQFPDLHSELNLSSLELGDSALYFCASSVDIGARETQYFGPGTRLLVL.

This clonotype was detected only a few times. V and J are TRBV12-3 or TRBV12-4 and TRBJ1-2; D is undetermined. There are 15 residues in the CDR3. V shed 3 bases and J shed 7 bases, with 18 bases lying between them. The chain's CDR3 is CASSLGFSRSGGYTF. The CDR3 DNA follows: TGTGCCAGCAGTTTGGGGTTCTCCCGTTCGGGTGGCTACACCTTC.

With regard to this clonotype: A read error may account for a junction end that differs from germline. The J gene is TRBJ2-3, the V gene TRBV10-3; 7 bases agree with TRBD2. The CDR3 consists of 16 residues. From germline, CDR1 is ENHRY and CDR2 SYGVKD. The chain's CDR3 is CVISDHLGGGTDTQYF. Written as DNA, the CDR3 is TGTGTCATCAGTGACCATCTGGGCGGGGGTACAGATACGCAGTATTTT.

About this clonotype itself: This may be a read error, as it is one base from a much larger clone. V usage is TRBV12-3 or TRBV12-4 and J usage is TRBJ2-1; no definite D call. The CDR3 length is 12 residues. V lost 5 bases and J 2 bases, leaving 4 bases between the germline ends. In nucleotides, the CDR3 is TGTGCCAGCAGTCACCCCTACAATGAGCAGTTCTTC. As protein: CASSHPYNEQFF.

The table lists this clonotype with a few counts. This chain connects TRBV7-9 to TRBJ2-3; D ambiguous. The length of the CDR3 is 13 residues. The germline V gene encodes CDR1 SEHNR and CDR2 FQNEAQ (reference sequence). Trimming pared 5 bases from V and 5 bases from J, leaving 11 bases between. CDR3 amino acids: CASSGTPLDTQYF. CDR3 DNA: TGTGCCAGCAGCGGCACCCCCTTAGATACGCAGTATTTT.

In its sample, this clonotype was seen many times. This CDR3 reads CASSPGTGTRFEAFF. The DNA of the CDR3 is TGTGCCAGCAGTCCAGGGACAGGGACCCGGTTTGAGGCGTTCTTC. This chain connects TRBV12-3 or TRBV12-4 to TRBJ2-1, with 9 positions matching TRBD1. Trimming cost V 5 bases and J 15 bases; bases outside gene matches: 17. The CDR3 covers 15 residues.

V and J are TRBV15 and TRBJ1-5, with D perhaps matching TRBD1 (5 bases). Germline V gene sequence: CDR1 LNHNV, CDR2 YYDKDF (reference sequence). The ends were cut back, 3 bases at V and 2 bases at J, with 8 bases in the middle. This CDR3 spans 14 amino acids. The CDR3 nucleotides are TGTGCCACCAGCAGGGGACCCGGCAATCAGCCCCAGCATTTT. As protein: CATSRGPGNQPQHF.

For the CDR3, the DNA is TGTGCCAGCAGCGTAGCCAGACTAGCGGTCTACAATGAGCAGTACTTC. It encodes CASSVARLAVYNEQYF. This chain uses TRBV9 with TRBJ2-1, with 9 bases that match TRBD2. TRBJ2-7 matches the DNA end more closely, so the J call is doubtful. The CDR3 extends over 16 amino acids. Germline values: CDR1 SGDLS, CDR2 YYNGEE.

V gene TRBV5-5 combines with J gene TRBJ2-1; D uncertain. This CDR3 is 13 amino acids long. Per the germline V gene, CDR1 is SGHKS and CDR2 is YYEKEE (reference sequence). V was cut by 3 bases and J by 3 bases, with 7 bases left in between. CDR3 coding DNA: TGTGCCAGCAGCTCCGCCAGCTACAATGAGCAGTTCTTC. Translated: CASSSASYNEQFF. The whole variable domain, remainder taken from reference TRBV5-5 and TRBJ2-1, is DAGVTQSPTHLIKTRGQQVTLRCSPISGHKSVSWYQQVLGQGPQFIFQYYEKEERGRGNFPDRFSARQFPNYSSELNVNALLLGDSALYLCASSSASYNEQFFGPGTRLTVL.

A note on this clonotype: A clone one base away is much larger, so this may be a read error. The chain recombines TRBV11-1 with TRBJ2-1; tentatively, D is TRBD2 (6 bases). The CDR3 is 19 amino acids. CDR1 and CDR2 from the germline V gene are SGHAT and FQDESV (reference sequence). V was clipped by 5 bases and J by 5 bases, with 28 bases between them. The CDR3 here is CASSPKAGWANFINNEQFF. CDR3 in DNA: TGTGCCAGCAGCCCAAAAGCGGGTTGGGCAAACTTCATCAACAATGAGCAGTTCTTC.

This clonotype occurred a few times. The V and J genes are TRBV6-2 or TRBV6-3 and TRBJ1-2; TRBD1 agrees at 8 bases. The CDR3 covers 15 residues. The V and J ends lost 5 bases and 2 bases, in that order; junction bases with no gene match: 7. Germline loops: CDR1 MNHEY, CDR2 SVGEGT. CDR3 DNA sequence: TGTGCCAGCAGTCCTCCGGGACAGGTGAACTATGGCTACACCTTC. Its translation is CASSPPGQVNYGYTF.

Of note for this clonotype: The junction and the germline gene differ at one end; a read error may be behind it. The CDR3 region is CSAARQGPSSCNSPLHF. The CDR3 nucleotides read TGCAGTGCCGCCAGACAGGGGCCTAGCTCCTGTAATTCACCCCTCCACTTT. V gene TRBV20-1 combines with J gene TRBJ1-6; 8 nucleotides match TRBD1. This CDR3 region has 17 residues. Germline V gene sequence: CDR1 DFQATT, CDR2 SNEGSKA (reference sequence).

This chain joins TRBV20-1 and TRBJ2-1; 8 nucleotides align to TRBD2. There are 14 residues in the CDR3. From germline, CDR1 is DFQATT and CDR2 SNEGSKA (reference sequence). V shed 2 bases, J shed 6 bases, and the junction held 6 bases outside the gene matches. The chain's CDR3 is CSARWVAGLNEQFF. DNA of the CDR3: TGCAGTGCTAGATGGGTAGCGGGGCTCAATGAGCAGTTCTTC.